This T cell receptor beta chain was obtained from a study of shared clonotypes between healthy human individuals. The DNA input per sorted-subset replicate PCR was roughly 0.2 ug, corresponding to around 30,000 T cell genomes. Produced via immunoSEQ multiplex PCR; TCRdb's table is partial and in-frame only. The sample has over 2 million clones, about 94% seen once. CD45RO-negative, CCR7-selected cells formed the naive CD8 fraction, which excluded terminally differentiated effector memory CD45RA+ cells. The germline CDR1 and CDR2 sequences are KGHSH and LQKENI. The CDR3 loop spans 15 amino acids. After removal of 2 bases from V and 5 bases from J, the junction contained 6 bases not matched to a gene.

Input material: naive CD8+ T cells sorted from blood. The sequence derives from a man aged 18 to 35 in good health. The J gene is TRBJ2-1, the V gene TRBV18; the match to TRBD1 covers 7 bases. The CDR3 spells CASSPGTEVNNEQFF. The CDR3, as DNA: TGTGCCAGCTCACCAGGGACAGAAGTTAACAATGAGCAGTTCTTC.